Detailed here is one T cell receptor (beta chain). In the same sample, other DNA sequences code for this CDR3. The sample comes from a study of shared T cell receptors in the human thymus. Assay used: immunoSEQ multiplex PCR; TCRdb lists only in-frame clones, some missing. The sample holds 700,000 or so clones, 80% to 90% seen once. The sample was also reused in another study, on human thymus T cells. This second study notes: Serving as donors were healthy Finnish infants, each of whom was having open corrective surgery for congenital heart defects. The thymus tissue came from resections taken during corrective heart surgery. Thymic and blood repertoires appeared to carry a bias in their V and J gene usage. Reports from related research described highly overlapping thymic repertoires among unrelated individuals.

The clonotype comes from a girl under three years old with a congenital heart defect. The sample taken for sequencing was thymocytes.

The CDR3 here is CASSLSGSGNTIYF. CDR3 nucleotides: TGTGCCAGCAGTTTATCGGGCTCTGGAAACACCATATATTTT. V usage is TRBV28 and J usage is TRBJ1-3; D is undetermined. This CDR3 is 14 amino acids long. V was clipped by 1 base and J by 0 bases, with 4 bases between them. Germline V gene sequence: CDR1 MDHEN, CDR2 SYDVKM.